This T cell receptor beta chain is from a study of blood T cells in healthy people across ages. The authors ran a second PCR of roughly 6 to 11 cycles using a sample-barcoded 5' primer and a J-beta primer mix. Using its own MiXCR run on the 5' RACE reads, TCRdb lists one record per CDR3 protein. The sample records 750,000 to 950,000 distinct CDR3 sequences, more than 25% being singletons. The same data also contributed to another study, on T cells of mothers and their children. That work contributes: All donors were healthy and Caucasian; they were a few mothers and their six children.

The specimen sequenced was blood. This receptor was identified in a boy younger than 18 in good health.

The CDR3 reads CASSGRKAETQYF. CDR3 DNA: TGTGCCAGCAGTGGGCGGAAAGCGGAGACCCAGTACTTC. The chain links TRBV2 to TRBJ2-5; D gene unclear. In germline, CDR1 is SNHLY, CDR2 FYNNEI. Deletions cut 4 bases from V and 5 bases from J, with 11 bases between. The CDR3 is 13 amino acids. Variable domain in full (rest from reference TRBV2 and TRBJ2-5): EPEVTQTPSHQVTQMGQEVILRCVPISNHLYFYWYRQILGQKVEFLVSFYNNEISEKSEIFDDQFSVERPDGSNFTLKIRSTKLEDSAMYFCASSGRKAETQYFGPGTRLLVL.